These T cell receptor beta chains were read from a single sample in a study of cytomegalovirus exposure and HLA in healthy donors. Some clones are missing from TCRdb's copy, which holds only in-frame ones; the method was immunoSEQ multiplex PCR. This sample yields over 150,000 clones, of which roughly 81% are seen a single time; roughly 13% belongs to the top ten. Sequencing was done on a sample of PBMCs. The receptor set was obtained from a woman aged 45 to 65 in good health and CMV-seronegative. Both conserved end residues are part of each CDR3. The order of the fields is D gene, J gene, clone size, V gene, CDR3 protein, CDR3 DNA. D genes are given only for firm matches. Some rows have no size entry. The others give once, few or many, or a class for an expanded clone.

>TRBD2|TRBJ2-5|.|TRBV11-2
CASSAGLAGETQYF
TGTGCCAGCAGCGCCGGACTAGCGGGTGAGACCCAGTACTTC
>.|TRBJ1-1|.|TRBV25-1
CASRAVEKNEAFF
TGTGCCAGCAGGGCAGTGGAGAAAAATGAAGCTTTCTTT
>.|TRBJ2-3|.|TRBV11-1
CASSLGQFTDTQYF
TGTGCCAGCAGCTTAGGGCAGTTTACAGATACGCAGTATTTT
>.|TRBJ2-3|.|TRBV2
CASSFGAGDTQYF
TGTGCCAGCAGTTTTGGGGCAGGGGATACGCAGTATTTT
>.|TRBJ1-1|once|TRBV29-1
CSVIPTGGADPAFF
TGCAGCGTGATACCGACTGGGGGCGCGGACCCAGCTTTCTTT
>TRBD1|TRBJ1-1|.|TRBV18
CASSGQGFTEAFF
TGTGCCAGCTCAGGACAGGGTTTTACTGAAGCTTTCTTT
>.|TRBJ1-2|.|TRBV6-4
CASSDKGNYGYTF
TGTGCCAGCAGTGACAAGGGGAACTATGGCTACACCTTC
>.|TRBJ2-7|.|TRBV10-3
CAIGQNLEEQYF
TGTGCCATCGGACAGAACCTCGAGGAGCAGTACTTC
>TRBD1|TRBJ1-1|.|TRBV5-5
CASSRDTYRGNTEAFF
TGTGCCAGCAGCCGAGATACCTACAGGGGGAACACTGAAGCTTTCTTT
>TRBD1|TRBJ1-5|.|TRBV2
CASSAGTGGYQPQHF
TGTGCCAGCAGTGCCGGGACAGGGGGGTATCAGCCCCAGCATTTT
>TRBD2|TRBJ2-1|.|TRBV7-2
CASSPGRTSASEQFF
TGTGCCAGCAGCCCAGGCCGGACTAGCGCCAGTGAGCAGTTCTTC
>TRBD2|TRBJ2-5|.|TRBV4-3
CASSQDGVRAGGLIFREQYF
TGCGCCAGCAGCCAAGATGGGGTCCGAGCGGGGGGGCTCATTTTTCGGGAGCAGTACTTC
>TRBD1|TRBJ1-1|few|TRBV6-6
CASSPQGARTEAFF
TGTGCCAGCAGTCCACAGGGGGCGCGAACTGAAGCTTTCTTT
>.|TRBJ2-5|.|TRBV9
CASSVAGTYQETQYF
TGTGCCAGCAGCGTAGCGGGGACTTACCAAGAGACCCAGTACTTC
>.|TRBJ1-2|.|TRBV18
CASSYTGAYGYTF
TGTGCCAGCTCATATACAGGCGCCTATGGCTACACCTTC
>.|TRBJ2-7|.|TRBV25-1
CASSSNRGSYEQYF
TGTGCCAGCAGTTCTAATAGGGGATCCTACGAGCAGTACTTC
>TRBD2|TRBJ2-3|.|TRBV6-5
CASSYGMSGGTDTQYF
TGTGCCAGCAGTTACGGGATGAGCGGGGGCACAGATACGCAGTATTTT
>.|TRBJ2-2|.|TRBV5-1
CASSSRDTRTGELFF
TGCGCCAGCAGCTCCCGGGACACTCGCACCGGGGAGCTGTTTTTT
>.|TRBJ2-5|.|TRBV18
CASSPQTAQETQYF
TGTGCCAGCTCACCACAGACAGCACAAGAGACCCAGTACTTC
>TRBD2|TRBJ2-1|.|TRBV4-2
CASSQDGTSGRIGEQFF
TGTGCCAGCAGCCAAGATGGGACTAGCGGGAGGATAGGGGAGCAGTTCTTC
>TRBD1|TRBJ2-6|.|TRBV2
CASRPGGSSGANVLTF
TGTGCCTCCAGGCCAGGGGGCAGTTCTGGGGCCAACGTCCTGACTTTC
>TRBD1|TRBJ1-1|.|TRBV5-1
CASSLQGANTEAFF
TGCGCCAGCAGCCTACAGGGGGCCAACACTGAAGCTTTCTTT
>.|TRBJ2-2|.|TRBV7-2
CASSLLGGDTGELFF
TGTGCCAGCAGCCTTCTCGGCGGGGACACCGGGGAGCTGTTTTTT
>TRBD1|TRBJ1-3|.|TRBV6-1
CASSTGELSGNTIYF
TGTGCCAGCAGTACAGGGGAACTCTCTGGAAACACCATATATTTT
>.|TRBJ1-2|.|TRBV18
CASSPLAGSNYGYTF
TGTGCCAGCTCACCACTAGCAGGGTCTAACTATGGCTACACCTTC
>.|TRBJ1-5|few|TRBV28
CASGGGADDQPQHF
TGTGCCAGCGGGGGGGGAGCGGATGATCAGCCCCAGCATTTT
>TRBD2|TRBJ2-7|.|TRBV28
CATKRSGNQHEQYF
TGTGCCACTAAAAGGAGCGGGAATCAGCACGAGCAGTACTTC
>TRBD1|TRBJ2-4|.|TRBV19
CASSMDRGTKNIQYF
TGTGCCAGTAGTATGGACAGGGGGACCAAAAACATTCAGTACTTC
>TRBD1|TRBJ1-1|once|TRBV15
CATSTWTGGFTEAFF
TGTGCCACCAGCACTTGGACAGGGGGCTTCACTGAAGCTTTCTTT
>.|TRBJ1-4|.|TRBV27
CASRSLRGVTNEKLFF
TGTGCCAGCAGGAGCCTCAGGGGAGTCACTAATGAAAAACTGTTTTTT
>.|TRBJ2-3|.|TRBV4-2
CASSDLGGGDTQYF
TGTGCCAGCAGCGACCTGGGAGGGGGAGATACGCAGTATTTT
>TRBD2|TRBJ2-3|.|TRBV27
CASSLNGRAVDTQYF
TGTGCCAGCAGTTTAAACGGGAGGGCCGTAGATACGCAGTATTTT
>.|TRBJ2-2|.|TRBV19
CASSPRGTAGELFF
TGTGCCAGTAGTCCCCGGGGGACGGCCGGGGAGCTGTTTTTT
>.|TRBJ2-3|.|TRBV6-4
CASSDSQGDTQYF
TGTGCCAGCAGTGACTCTCAGGGTGATACGCAGTATTTT
>.|TRBJ1-5|once|TRBV10-3
CAICTVNQPQHF
TGTGCCATCTGCACAGTGAATCAGCCCCAGCATTTT
>TRBD1|TRBJ1-1|.|TRBV28
CASRAIGTATEAFF
TGTGCCAGCAGAGCCATTGGGACAGCCACTGAAGCTTTCTTT
>TRBD1|TRBJ2-5|.|TRBV29-1
CSVSPSGGRETQYF
TGCAGCGTCTCCCCTTCAGGGGGTAGAGAGACCCAGTACTTC
>.|TRBJ1-1|few|TRBV28
CASSPEETAMNTEAFF
TGTGCCAGCAGTCCTGAGGAGACAGCGATGAACACTGAAGCTTTCTTT
>TRBD1|TRBJ2-2|.|TRBV6-1
CASSRQGGNTGELFF
TGTGCCAGCAGCCGACAGGGCGGGAACACCGGGGAGCTGTTTTTT
>TRBD1|TRBJ2-5|once|TRBV15
CATSRDRGGLKTQYF
TGTGCCACCAGCAGAGATCGAGGGGGCTTGAAGACCCAGTACTTC
>.|TRBJ2-3|.|TRBV2
CASSPTAGSTDTQYF
TGTGCCAGCAGTCCAACAGCGGGTAGCACAGATACGCAGTATTTT
>TRBD2|TRBJ2-1|.|TRBV11-3
CASSSMTSGRYNEQFF
TGTGCCAGCAGCTCGATGACTAGCGGGAGGTACAATGAGCAGTTCTTC
>.|TRBJ1-5|.|TRBV19
CASTFSFNQPQHF
TGTGCCAGTACCTTCTCGTTCAATCAGCCCCAGCATTTT
>.|TRBJ2-1|.|TRBV27
CASSFNQNPGVTYNEQFF
TGTGCCAGCAGTTTTAATCAGAACCCCGGGGTAACATACAATGAGCAGTTCTTC
>.|TRBJ1-6|.|TRBV7-9
CASSTGEDSPLHF
TGTGCCAGCTCGACCGGGGAAGATTCACCCCTCCACTTT
>.|TRBJ1-6|.|TRBV6-1
CASTNRVANSPLHF
TGTGCCAGCACCAACAGGGTAGCTAATTCACCCCTCCACTTT
>.|TRBJ2-2|.|TRBV6-4
CASRKGVSETGELFF
TGTGCCAGCAGGAAAGGGGTTTCGGAGACCGGGGAGCTGTTTTTT
>TRBD1|TRBJ2-7|.|TRBV25-1
CASSDHIGQGMGQYF
TGTGCCAGCAGTGATCACATCGGACAGGGAATGGGGCAGTACTTC
>.|TRBJ1-5|.|TRBV19
CASSRFPGLGQPQHF
TGTGCCAGTAGTAGATTCCCAGGGTTAGGTCAGCCCCAGCATTTT
>TRBD2|TRBJ2-5|.|TRBV9
CASSPRLAAETQYF
TGTGCCAGCAGCCCGCGACTAGCGGCGGAGACCCAGTACTTC
>TRBD1|TRBJ2-1|.|TRBV6-6
CASSTETGGNEQFF
TGTGCCAGCAGTACTGAGACAGGGGGGAATGAGCAGTTCTTC
>TRBD2|TRBJ2-1|.|TRBV6-5
CASSALAELYNEQFF
TGTGCCAGCAGTGCCCTAGCGGAGCTCTACAATGAGCAGTTCTTC
>TRBD1|TRBJ1-6|once|TRBV7-2
CASSSTGGGRAPLHF
TGTGCCAGCAGCTCCACAGGGGGCGGTAGGGCACCCCTCCACTTT